These 26 T cell receptor beta chains were sequenced from one sample in a study of T cell repertoires in cytomegalovirus infection. A single record per CDR3 protein comes from TCRdb applying MiXCR to the reads. The top ten clones hold roughly 8% of a sample with roughly 630,000 distinct CDR3 sequences, more than 20% of them seen once. The sequenced sample consisted of CD8+ T cells from PBMCs. The origin of the receptors is a human donor in good health (CMV status not recorded). Some clones in this sample may be carry-over from other donors' samples.

The chain links TRBV2 to TRBJ2-7; D is perhaps TRBD1 or TRBD2 (5 bases each). The CDR3 sequence is 14 residues long. In germline, CDR1 is SNHLY, CDR2 FYNNEI. Trimming pared 6 bases from V and 0 bases from J, leaving 12 bases between. CDR3 sequence reads: CASRGREYSYEQYF. DNA of the CDR3: TGTGCCAGCAGGGGACGGGAATACTCCTACGAGCAGTACTTC.

Concerning this clonotype: The junction departs from the called germline gene at one end, perhaps through a read error. The genes are TRBV7-9 and TRBJ2-1; TRBD2 matches at 9 bases. The germline V gene has CDR1 SEHNR and CDR2 FQNEAQ (reference sequence). This CDR3 has 10 amino acids. The CDR3 DNA reads as TGTGCCAGCAGCCGCGAGCTAGCGGGGTTC. Translating gives CASSRELAGF.

This chain joins TRBV25-1 and TRBJ1-5; the D is unclear. This CDR3 contains 16 residues. Germline V lookup: CDR1 MGHDK, CDR2 SYGVNS. Deletions cut 4 bases from V and 2 bases from J, with 15 bases between. CDR3 coding DNA: TGTGCCAGCAGTGGGGTGACGGGTGAGGGCAATCAGCCCCAGCATTTT. As protein: CASSGVTGEGNQPQHF.

This chain connects TRBV20-1 to TRBJ2-2; either TRBD1 or TRBD2 may fit D (5 bases each). Deletions cut 6 bases from V and 5 bases from J, with 22 bases between. CDR1 is DFQATT, CDR2 SNEGSKA, per germline (reference sequence). The CDR3 is 16 residues long. The CDR3 spells CSAPNLEGEGTGELFF. The CDR3 DNA is TGCAGTGCACCTAACCTTGAGGGCGAGGGGACCGGGGAGCTGTTTTTT.

This clonotype was recorded a few times. The gene calls are TRBV29-1 and TRBJ1-2, with 7 bases lining up with TRBD1. Germline V gene data show CDR1 as SQVTM and CDR2 as ANQGSEA. V lost 5 bases and J lost 6; bases outside the gene matches: 6. CDR3 length: 12 residues. The CDR3 spells CSVPRDSHGYTF. CDR3 nucleotides: TGCAGCGTTCCCCGGGACAGCCATGGCTACACCTTC. Based on the CDR3 plus reference TRBV29-1 and TRBJ1-2, the full variable domain is SAVISQKPSRDICQRGTSLTIQCQVDSQVTMMFWYRQQPGQSLTLIATANQGSEATYESGFVIDKFPISRPNLTFSTLTVSNMSPEDSSIYLCSVPRDSHGYTFGSGTRLTVV.

This clonotype was recorded once. The V and J genes are TRBV24-1 and TRBJ2-3; D is unresolved. Germline lookup yields CDR1 KGHDR and CDR2 SFDVKD. Trimming shortened V by 4 bases and J by 4 bases, and 17 bases separated the two germline ends. The CDR3 covers 16 residues. The CDR3 spells CATSEEDSVVADTQYF. DNA of the CDR3: TGTGCCACCAGTGAAGAAGACTCGGTAGTGGCAGATACGCAGTATTTT.

The sample holds many counts of this clonotype. CDR3 in amino acids: CASSPGGPNQPQHF. CDR3 DNA: TGTGCCAGCAGCCCGGGAGGGCCCAATCAGCCCCAGCATTTT. This chain uses TRBV7-2 with TRBJ1-5; no reliable D call. Germline-derived CDR1 and CDR2 are SGHTA and FQGNSA. The CDR3 has 14 amino acids. Trimming left V 5 bases short and J 3 bases short, with 11 bases between. The variable domain in full, with the rest retrieved from reference TRBV7-2 and TRBJ1-5, is GAGVSQSPSNKVTEKGKDVELRCDPISGHTALYWYRQSLGQGLEFLIYFQGNSAPDKSGLPSDRFSAERTGGSVSTLTIQRTQQEDSAVYLCASSPGGPNQPQHFGDGTRLSIL.

This clonotype was seen repeatedly, ten times or more. The chain has TRBV7-6 and TRBJ1-1; D not certain. Germline V lookup: CDR1 SGHVS, CDR2 FNYEAQ. The V gene lost 1 base and the J gene lost 3 bases, with 15 bases spanning the gap. The CDR3 runs 16 residues. CDR3 DNA: TGTGCCAGCAGCTTAGGGTACAAAGGCAGCTACACTGAAGCTTTCTTT. Its translation: CASSLGYKGSYTEAFF.

Ten or more counts support this clonotype. V usage is TRBV6-1 and J usage is TRBJ1-1, with D unclear. This CDR3 spans 13 amino acids. The germline V and J ends were trimmed by 5 bases and 1 base, with 8 bases remaining between them. Germline V gives CDR1 MNHNS, CDR2 SASEGT. For the CDR3, the DNA is TGTGCCAGCAGTTCCGGCAGGAACACTGAAGCTTTCTTT. Its protein is CASSSGRNTEAFF.

The chain carries TRBV2 and TRBJ1-2; 7 bases align to TRBD1. The CDR3 has 19 amino acids. Germline trimming cut 7 bases from V and 1 base from J; bases unmatched to any gene: 21. The germline V gene encodes CDR1 SNHLY and CDR2 FYNNEI. Written as DNA, the CDR3 is TGTGCCAGCACGTACCTAACCGACAGGGATCCCACCTTTAACTATGGCTACACCTTC. It translates to CASTYLTDRDPTFNYGYTF.

CDR3 DNA: TGTGCCAGCAGTTTTCAGCTAGCGAGCGGGGGAGATACGCAGTATTTT. Protein sequence: CASSFQLASGGDTQYF. V is TRBV28 and J is TRBJ2-3; 8 positions agree with TRBD2. Trimming at V came to 3 bases and at J to 5 bases, leaving 10 bases not matched to a gene. The length of the CDR3 is 16 residues. The V gene's germline CDR1 is MDHEN and CDR2 SYDVKM.

This clonotype was detected ten times or more. The CDR3 nucleotides are TGTGCCAGCAGTTTCCAGGCTCTGGGAAAACTGTTTTTT. It translates to CASSFQALGKLFF. The chain couples TRBV12-3 or TRBV12-4 to TRBJ1-4; unclear D gene. The CDR3 has 13 residues. Trimming removed 3 bases from V and 10 bases from J, with 12 bases in between.

This clonotype was counted a few times. The chain combines TRBV6-1 with TRBJ2-1; 7 bases are shared with TRBD2. Losses at the gene ends were 7 bases for V and 4 bases for J; bases not matched to a gene: 10. The CDR3 covers 15 residues. Looked up from germline, CDR1 is MNHNS and CDR2 is SASEGT. The CDR3, as DNA: TGTGCCAGCACCGTAAGCGGGGAAGGATACAATGAGCAGTTCTTC. Protein: CASTVSGEGYNEQFF.

Points on this clonotype: A much larger clonotype is one base distant, so this may be a read error. This chain links TRBV10-3 with TRBJ2-7; no clear D. The germline V and J ends were trimmed by 10 bases and 5 bases, with 12 bases remaining between them. The CDR3 has 11 residues. CDR1 ENHRY and CDR2 SYGVKD come from the germline V gene. CDR3 DNA sequence: TGTGCCACCTCTCGGTGTGACGAGCAGTACTTC. Protein product: CATSRCDEQYF.

V and J are TRBV29-1 and TRBJ1-1; D gene uncertain. Between the trimmed V and J ends, which lost 1 base and 8 bases, there was a span of 11 bases. The CDR3 spans 12 residues. Germline V CDR1 and CDR2: SQVTM, ANQGSEA. The CDR3 sequence is CSVEVKGLEAFF. CDR3 bases: TGCAGCGTTGAAGTTAAAGGGTTGGAAGCTTTCTTT.

V usage is TRBV12-3 or TRBV12-4 and J usage is TRBJ2-7, with TRBD1 matching 10 bases. The length of the CDR3 is 16 residues. Trimming removed 7 bases from V and 3 bases from J; junction bases left unmatched: 12. This CDR3 is CASIPHTGTGDYEQYV. In nucleotides, the CDR3 is TGTGCCAGCATTCCTCACACTGGGACAGGGGACTACGAGCAGTACGTC.

This rearrangement joins TRBV6-2 or TRBV6-3 to TRBJ2-3, with D unresolved. The germline V gene encodes CDR1 MNHEY and CDR2 SVGEGT. The CDR3 has 15 amino acids. With 6 bases removed from V and 2 bases from J, the gap between germline ends came to 15 bases. The CDR3 spells CASSYIGLYTDTQYF. The CDR3 nucleotides are TGTGCCAGCAGCTACATCGGGCTATACACAGATACGCAGTATTTT.

The table lists this clonotype with many counts. This chain links TRBV4-1 with TRBJ2-1; D may be TRBD1 or TRBD2 (5 bases each). Germline V CDR1 and CDR2: MGHRA, YSYEKL. The CDR3 runs to 13 residues. V was pared by 0 bases and J by 9 bases, with 9 bases between. The DNA of the CDR3 is TGCGCCAGCAGCCAAGAGGGGGTCGCTGAGCAGTTCTTC. Protein: CASSQEGVAEQFF.

The chain recombines TRBV4-3 with TRBJ1-4; D remains unclear. The CDR3 loop spans 13 amino acids. Germline V gives CDR1 LGHNA, CDR2 YSLEER. Trimming cost V 0 bases and J 8 bases, with 7 bases left between them. The CDR3 loop reads CASSQEDWEKLFF. The CDR3 nucleotides read TGCGCCAGCAGCCAAGAGGACTGGGAAAAACTGTTTTTT.

The V and J genes are TRBV28 and TRBJ2-7; no reliable D call. The CDR3 contains 14 residues. From germline, CDR1 is MDHEN and CDR2 SYDVKM. V lost 2 bases and J lost 6, with 14 bases in between. The CDR3: CASSLISTSTEQYV. CDR3 nucleotide sequence: TGTGCCAGCAGTTTAATTTCGACATCCACCGAGCAGTACGTC.

This clonotype has a count of ten or more. The V gene is TRBV7-2, the J gene TRBJ1-1; D gene ambiguous. The V end lost 2 bases, the J end lost 0 bases, and 13 bases lay between the germline ends. The length of the CDR3 is 16 residues. Germline V gene data show CDR1 as SGHTA and CDR2 as FQGNSA. This CDR3 is CASSLYSVQMNTEAFF. The CDR3 coding sequence is TGTGCCAGCAGCTTATATTCGGTTCAGATGAACACTGAAGCTTTCTTT.

This chain joins TRBV13 and TRBJ2-2; D remains unclear. Germline loops: CDR1 PRHDT, CDR2 FYEKMQ (reference sequence). The germline V and J ends were trimmed by 3 bases and 3 bases, with 11 bases remaining between them. This CDR3 comprises 15 residues. The CDR3 DNA reads TGTGCCAGCAGCTTTCCGTCCGAATACACCGGGGAGCTGTTTTTT. Residues: CASSFPSEYTGELFF.

The chain carries TRBV2 and TRBJ2-1, with 7 nucleotides matching TRBD1. The CDR3 consists of 15 residues. V gave up 5 bases and J gave up 5 bases; unmatched junction bases: 9. The germline V gene encodes CDR1 SNHLY and CDR2 FYNNEI. In DNA, the CDR3 is TGTGCCAGCAGTTCGGACAGGATCCAGAACAATGAGCAGTTCTTC. Amino acids: CASSSDRIQNNEQFF.

This clonotype was detected a few times. The rearrangement joins TRBV29-1 to TRBJ2-6; the match to TRBD1 covers 8 bases. The CDR3 spans 16 residues. Trimming removed 4 bases from V and 4 bases from J; junction bases left unmatched: 9. In germline, CDR1 is SQVTM, CDR2 ANQGSEA. CDR3 DNA: TGCAGCGTTGTTGGGACAGGTTGGGGGGGGGCCAACGTCCTGACTTTC. Its protein product is CSVVGTGWGGANVLTF.

This clonotype was picked up a small number of times. The chain employs TRBV6-2 or TRBV6-3 and TRBJ2-1, with TRBD1 identical over 7 bases. V dropped 2 bases and J dropped 4; count of bases not matched to a gene: 17. The CDR3 sequence is 19 residues long. Germline V gene lookup returns CDR1 MNHEY and CDR2 SVGEGT. The CDR3 sequence is CASSYLDRVSGRMYNEQFF. In nucleotides, the CDR3 is TGTGCCAGCAGTTACCTCGACAGGGTGAGTGGCCGGATGTACAATGAGCAGTTCTTC.

Only one count was recorded for this clonotype. Since a much larger clone is just one base distant, this may be a read error. The CDR3 ends on some other residue instead of the conserved phenylalanine or tryptophan, so this is likely a read error. The V and J genes are TRBV6-5 and TRBJ1-4; D is unclear. Germline V CDR1 and CDR2: MNHEY, SVGAGI. The CDR3 contains 14 residues. Trimming removed 6 bases from V and 10 bases from J, with 18 bases in between. CDR3 amino acids: CASSPPGSTGKLFS. In DNA, the CDR3 is TGTGCCAGCAGCCCCCCGGGGTCTACCGGAAAACTGTTTTCT.